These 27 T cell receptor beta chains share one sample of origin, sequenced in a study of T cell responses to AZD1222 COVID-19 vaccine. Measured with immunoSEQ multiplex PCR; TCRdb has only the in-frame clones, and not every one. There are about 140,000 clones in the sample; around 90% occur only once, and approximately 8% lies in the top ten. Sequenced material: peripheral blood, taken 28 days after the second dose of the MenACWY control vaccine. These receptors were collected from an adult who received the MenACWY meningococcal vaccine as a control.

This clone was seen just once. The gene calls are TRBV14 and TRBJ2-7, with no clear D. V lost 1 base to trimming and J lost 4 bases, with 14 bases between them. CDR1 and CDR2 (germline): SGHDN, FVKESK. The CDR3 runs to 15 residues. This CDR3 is CASSQGHHGRYEQYF. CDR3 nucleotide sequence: TGTGCCAGCAGCCAAGGACACCACGGTCGGTACGAGCAGTACTTC.

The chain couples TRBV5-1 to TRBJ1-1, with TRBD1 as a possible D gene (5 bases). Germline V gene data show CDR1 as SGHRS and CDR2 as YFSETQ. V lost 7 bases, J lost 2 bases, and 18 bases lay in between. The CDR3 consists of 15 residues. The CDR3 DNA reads TGCGCCAGCCGGGGGAGGGAGGGAATAAACACTGAAGCTTTCTTT. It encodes CASRGREGINTEAFF.

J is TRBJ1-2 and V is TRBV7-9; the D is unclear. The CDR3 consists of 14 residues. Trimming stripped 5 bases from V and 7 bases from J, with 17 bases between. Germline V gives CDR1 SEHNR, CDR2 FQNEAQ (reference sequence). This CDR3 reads CASSALGWGTGYTF. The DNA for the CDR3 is TGTGCCAGCAGCGCATTAGGTTGGGGAACTGGCTACACCTTC.

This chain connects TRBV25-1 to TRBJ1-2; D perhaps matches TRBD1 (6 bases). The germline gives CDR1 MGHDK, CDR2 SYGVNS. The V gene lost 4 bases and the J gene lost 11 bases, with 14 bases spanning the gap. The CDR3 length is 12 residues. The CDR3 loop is CASSALTGKYTF. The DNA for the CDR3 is TGTGCCAGCAGTGCCCTCACAGGGAAATACACCTTC.

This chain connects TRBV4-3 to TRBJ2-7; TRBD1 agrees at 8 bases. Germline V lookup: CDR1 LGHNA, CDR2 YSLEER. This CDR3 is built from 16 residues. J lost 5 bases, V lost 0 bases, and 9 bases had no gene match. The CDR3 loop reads CASSQDLGQGFHEQYF. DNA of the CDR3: TGCGCCAGCAGCCAAGATCTCGGACAGGGTTTCCACGAGCAGTACTTC.

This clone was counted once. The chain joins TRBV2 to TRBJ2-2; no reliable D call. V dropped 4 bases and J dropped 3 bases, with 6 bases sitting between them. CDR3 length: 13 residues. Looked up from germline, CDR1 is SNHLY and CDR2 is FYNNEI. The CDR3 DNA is TGTGCCAGCAGTGGGTGGGACACCGGGGAGCTGTTTTTT. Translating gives CASSGWDTGELFF. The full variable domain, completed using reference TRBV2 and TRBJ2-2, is EPEVTQTPSHQVTQMGQEVILRCVPISNHLYFYWYRQILGQKVEFLVSFYNNEISEKSEIFDDQFSVERPDGSNFTLKIRSTKLEDSAMYFCASSGWDTGELFFGEGSRLTVL.

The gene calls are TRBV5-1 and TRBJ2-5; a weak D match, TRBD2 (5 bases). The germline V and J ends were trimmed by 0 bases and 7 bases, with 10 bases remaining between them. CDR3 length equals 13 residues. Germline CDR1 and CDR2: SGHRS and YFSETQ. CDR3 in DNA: TGCGCCAGCAGCTTGGAAGGGAGCGGGACCCAGTACTTC. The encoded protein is CASSLEGSGTQYF.

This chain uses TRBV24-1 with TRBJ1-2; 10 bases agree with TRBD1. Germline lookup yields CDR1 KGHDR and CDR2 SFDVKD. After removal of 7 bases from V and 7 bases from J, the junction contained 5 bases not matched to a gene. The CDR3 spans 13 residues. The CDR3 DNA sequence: TGTGCCACCAGCCGTGGACAGGGGGGTGGCTACACCTTC. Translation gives CATSRGQGGGYTF.

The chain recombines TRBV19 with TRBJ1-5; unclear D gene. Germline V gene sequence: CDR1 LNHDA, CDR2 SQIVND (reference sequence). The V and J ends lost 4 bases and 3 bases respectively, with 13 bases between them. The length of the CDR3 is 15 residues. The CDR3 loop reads CASSREGSVNQPQHF. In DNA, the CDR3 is TGTGCCAGTAGTAGAGAAGGATCGGTCAATCAGCCCCAGCATTTT.

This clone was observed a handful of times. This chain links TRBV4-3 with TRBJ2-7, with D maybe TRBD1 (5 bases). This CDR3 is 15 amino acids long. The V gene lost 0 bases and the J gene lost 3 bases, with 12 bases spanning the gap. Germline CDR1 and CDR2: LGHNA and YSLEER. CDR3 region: CASSQDPTAIYEQYF. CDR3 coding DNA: TGCGCCAGCAGCCAAGACCCGACAGCAATCTACGAGCAGTACTTC.

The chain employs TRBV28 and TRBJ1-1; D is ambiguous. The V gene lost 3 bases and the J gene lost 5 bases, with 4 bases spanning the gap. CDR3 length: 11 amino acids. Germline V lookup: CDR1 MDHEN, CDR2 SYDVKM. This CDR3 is CASSFGTEAFF. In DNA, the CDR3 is TGTGCCAGCAGTTTTGGTACTGAAGCTTTCTTT.

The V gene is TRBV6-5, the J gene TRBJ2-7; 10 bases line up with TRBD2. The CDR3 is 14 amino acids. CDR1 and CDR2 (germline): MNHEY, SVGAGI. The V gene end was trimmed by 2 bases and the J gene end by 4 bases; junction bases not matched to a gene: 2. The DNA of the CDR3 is TGTGCCAGCAGTTACCCGGGACTAGCGTACGAGCAGTACTTC. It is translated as CASSYPGLAYEQYF.

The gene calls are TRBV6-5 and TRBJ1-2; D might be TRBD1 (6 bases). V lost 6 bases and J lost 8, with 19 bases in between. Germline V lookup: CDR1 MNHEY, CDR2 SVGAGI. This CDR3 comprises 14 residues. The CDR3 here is CASRPGTNRGGYTF. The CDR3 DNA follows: TGTGCCAGCAGACCTGGGACAAACCGTGGAGGCTACACCTTC.

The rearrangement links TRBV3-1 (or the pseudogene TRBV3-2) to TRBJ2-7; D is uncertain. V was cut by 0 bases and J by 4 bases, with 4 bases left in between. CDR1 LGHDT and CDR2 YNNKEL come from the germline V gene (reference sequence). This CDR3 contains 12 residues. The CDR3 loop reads CASSQDLYEQYF. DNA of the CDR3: TGTGCCAGCAGCCAAGATCTTTACGAGCAGTACTTC.

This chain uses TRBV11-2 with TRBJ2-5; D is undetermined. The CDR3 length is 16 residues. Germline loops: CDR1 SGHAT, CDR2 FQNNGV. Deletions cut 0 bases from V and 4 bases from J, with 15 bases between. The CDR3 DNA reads TGTGCCAGCAGCTTAGAGGTAGGGCGGAAAGGAGAGACCCAGTACTTC. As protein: CASSLEVGRKGETQYF.

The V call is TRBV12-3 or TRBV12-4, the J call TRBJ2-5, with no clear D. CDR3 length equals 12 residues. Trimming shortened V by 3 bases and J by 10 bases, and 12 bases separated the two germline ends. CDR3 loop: CASSLSLEVQYF. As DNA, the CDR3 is TGTGCCAGCAGTTTGTCCCTCGAGGTCCAGTACTTC.

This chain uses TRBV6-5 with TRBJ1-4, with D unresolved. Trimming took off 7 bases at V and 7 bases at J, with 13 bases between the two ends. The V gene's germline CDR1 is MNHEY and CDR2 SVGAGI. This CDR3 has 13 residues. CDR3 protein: CASKSREGEKLFF. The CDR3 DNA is TGTGCCAGCAAGAGCCGGGAAGGTGAAAAACTGTTTTTT.

CDR3 DNA: TGTGCCAGTACTTCCTCCGGACTAGGGTCCATAGGGGGGGAGCTGTTTTTT. Protein: CASTSSGLGSIGGELFF. The genes are TRBV19 and TRBJ2-2; 7 nucleotides match TRBD2. The CDR3 runs to 17 residues. After removal of 7 bases from V and 8 bases from J, the junction contained 19 bases not matched to a gene. Germline assignment: CDR1 LNHDA and CDR2 SQIVND (reference sequence). Based on the CDR3 plus reference TRBV19 and TRBJ2-2, the full variable domain is DGGITQSPKYLFRKEGQNVTLSCEQNLNHDAMYWYRQDPGQGLRLIYYSQIVNDFQKGDIAEGYSVSREKKESFPLTVTSAQKNPTAFYLCASTSSGLGSIGGELFFGEGSRLTVL.

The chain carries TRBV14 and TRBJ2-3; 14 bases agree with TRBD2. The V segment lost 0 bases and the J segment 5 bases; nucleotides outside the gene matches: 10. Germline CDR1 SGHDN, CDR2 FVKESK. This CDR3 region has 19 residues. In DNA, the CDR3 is TGTGCCAGCAGCCAAGAGCGGGGACTAGCGGGAGTACTTAGAGATACGCAGTATTTT. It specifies CASSQERGLAGVLRDTQYF.

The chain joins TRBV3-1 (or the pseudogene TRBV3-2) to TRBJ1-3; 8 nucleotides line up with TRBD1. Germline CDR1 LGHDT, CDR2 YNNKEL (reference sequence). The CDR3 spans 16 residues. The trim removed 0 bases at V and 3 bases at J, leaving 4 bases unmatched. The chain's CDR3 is CASSQDGQGFGNTIYF. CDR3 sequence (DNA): TGTGCCAGCAGCCAAGATGGACAGGGTTTTGGAAACACCATATATTTT.

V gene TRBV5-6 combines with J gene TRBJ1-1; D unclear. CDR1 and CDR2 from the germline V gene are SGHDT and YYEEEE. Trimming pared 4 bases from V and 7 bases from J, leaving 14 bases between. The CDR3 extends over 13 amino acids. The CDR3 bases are TGTGCCAGCAGCCCCGACCGTAAGCTTGAAGCTTTCTTT. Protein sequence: CASSPDRKLEAFF.

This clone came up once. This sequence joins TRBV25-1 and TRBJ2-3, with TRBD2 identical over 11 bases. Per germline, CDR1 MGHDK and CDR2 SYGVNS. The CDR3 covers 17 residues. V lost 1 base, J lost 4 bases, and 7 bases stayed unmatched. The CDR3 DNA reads TGTGCCAGCAGTGAATGGATAGCGGGGGGGCCTTCAGATACGCAGTATTTT. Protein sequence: CASSEWIAGGPSDTQYF.

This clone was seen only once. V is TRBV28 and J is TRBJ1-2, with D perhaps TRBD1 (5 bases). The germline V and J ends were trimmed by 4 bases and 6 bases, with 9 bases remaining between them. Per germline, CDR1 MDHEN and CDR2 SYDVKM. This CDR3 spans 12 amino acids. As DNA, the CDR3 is TGTGCCAGCAGTTATCCAGGGCATGGCTACACCTTC. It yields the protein CASSYPGHGYTF.

The CDR3 nucleotides read TGTGCCAGCAGCACGAATCAAGAAGGGACCCAGTACTTC. Its protein product is CASSTNQEGTQYF. The gene calls are TRBV3-1 (or the pseudogene TRBV3-2) and TRBJ2-5; D is ambiguous. The CDR3 has 13 residues. The V gene lost 5 bases and the J gene lost 7 bases, with 14 bases spanning the gap. Germline V gives CDR1 LGHDT, CDR2 YNNKEL (reference sequence).

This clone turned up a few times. CDR3 residues: CASSSRTGDGYTF. CDR3 nucleotide sequence: TGTGCCAGCAGCTCCAGGACAGGGGACGGCTACACCTTC. The rearrangement links TRBV7-3 to TRBJ1-2; TRBD1 agrees at 9 bases. V shed 4 bases, J shed 8 bases, and the junction held 5 bases outside the gene matches. The length of the CDR3 is 13 residues. Germline V gene lookup returns CDR1 SGHTA and CDR2 FQGTGA.

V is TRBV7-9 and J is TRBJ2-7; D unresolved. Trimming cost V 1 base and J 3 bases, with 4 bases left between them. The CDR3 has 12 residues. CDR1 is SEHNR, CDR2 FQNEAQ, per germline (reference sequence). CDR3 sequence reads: CASSLGFYEQYF. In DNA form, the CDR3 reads TGTGCCAGCAGCTTAGGTTTCTACGAGCAGTACTTC.

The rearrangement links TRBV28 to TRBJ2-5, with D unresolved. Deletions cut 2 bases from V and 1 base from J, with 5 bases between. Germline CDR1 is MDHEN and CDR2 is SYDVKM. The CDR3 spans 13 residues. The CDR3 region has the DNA TGTGCCAGCAGTTTAGACTTCCAAGAGACCCAGTACTTC. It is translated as CASSLDFQETQYF. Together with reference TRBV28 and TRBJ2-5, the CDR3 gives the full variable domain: DVKVTQSSRYLVKRTGEKVFLECVQDMDHENMFWYRQDPGLGLRLIYFSYDVKMKEKGDIPEGYSVSREKKERFSLILESASTNQTSMYLCASSLDFQETQYFGPGTRLLVL.